Presented here are 12 T cell receptor beta chains from one specimen sequenced in a study of regulatory T cells in long-lasting Graves disease. Specified time point: newly diagnosed GD, antithyroid drugs for less than 3 months. RNA extracted from PBMCs served as the sequencing template. Investigators prepared the TCR beta libraries by applying iRepertoire HTBI primers and Arm-PCR of CDR3 regions. Using its own MiXCR run on the multiplex PCR reads, TCRdb lists one record per CDR3 protein. This sample has 200,000 to 250,000 distinct CDR3 sequences; about 17% occur once, and the top ten carry roughly 23%. The specimen comprised peripheral blood mononuclear cells (PBMCs), sampled at new diagnosis, from a patient treated with antithyroid drugs. These receptors all come from a female donor with Graves disease.

This clonotype was found many times. This chain uses TRBV29-1 with TRBJ1-1; 7 bases are shared with TRBD1. This CDR3 comprises 13 residues. V was clipped by 8 bases and J by 4 bases; unmatched bases: 10. Looked up from germline, CDR1 is SQVTM and CDR2 is ANQGSEA. For the CDR3, the DNA is TGCAGCACCGAGAGGGGGCAAGGCACTGAAGCTTTCTTT. Its translation: CSTERGQGTEAFF.

In its sample, this clonotype was seen many times. V and J are TRBV2 and TRBJ1-1, with 10 bases lining up with TRBD1. Germline-derived CDR1 and CDR2 are SNHLY and FYNNEI. The CDR3 has 17 residues. V dropped 6 bases and J dropped 7; count of bases not matched to a gene: 17. CDR3 DNA sequence: TGTGCCAGCAGGGTAGACAGGGGGCAACCGGACGCAGTTGAAGCTTTCTTT. It is translated as CASRVDRGQPDAVEAFF.

This clonotype showed up many times. The chain links TRBV9 to TRBJ2-3; 9 nucleotides agree with TRBD2. Germline V gene lookup returns CDR1 SGDLS and CDR2 YYNGEE. V was pared by 3 bases and J by 2 bases, with 4 bases of the junction left unmatched. There are 15 residues in the CDR3. This chain's CDR3 is CASSAIAGVTDTQYF. The CDR3 nucleotides are TGTGCCAGCAGCGCAATAGCGGGAGTCACAGATACGCAGTATTTT.

This clonotype was seen at least ten times. The chain combines TRBV28 with TRBJ1-1; D remains unclear. The germline V gene has CDR1 MDHEN and CDR2 SYDVKM. Trimming took off 2 bases at V and 1 base at J, with 11 bases between the two ends. CDR3 length: 15 residues. CDR3 bases: TGTGCCAGCAGTTTACTCGGTTCGGGGAACACTGAAGCTTTCTTT. It encodes CASSLLGSGNTEAFF.

CDR3 DNA: TGCAGTGCTAGAGGGGGTGTGGGCGGGAGGGCCAAAGATACGCAGTATTTT. This translates into CSARGGVGGRAKDTQYF. The rearrangement joins TRBV20-1 to TRBJ2-3; 9 bases fit TRBD2. This CDR3 is built from 17 residues. CDR1 is DFQATT, CDR2 SNEGSKA, per germline (reference sequence). V lost 1 base, J lost 5 bases, and 13 bases stayed unmatched.

Remarks on this clonotype: This sequence may be a read error, since a much larger clone differs from it by one base. V usage is TRBV10-3 and J usage is TRBJ1-3; 9 bases map to TRBD1. Germline lookup yields CDR1 ENHRY and CDR2 SYGVKD. The CDR3 consists of 17 residues. Trimming cost V 5 bases and J 2 bases; bases outside gene matches: 10. The CDR3 DNA is TGTGCCATCAGTAGTCTACCGGGACAGGGAACTGGAAACACCATATATTTT. It codes for CAISSLPGQGTGNTIYF.

This clonotype appeared many times. Germline and junction disagree at one end, which may indicate a read error. This chain uses TRBV12-5 with TRBJ2-4; D perhaps matches TRBD2 (5 bases). Germline loops: CDR1 LGHNT, CDR2 FRNRAP. This CDR3 contains 13 residues. CDR3 DNA sequence: TGTGCTAGTGCCGCTGGGGAACGTCGACTATTAATCTTC. This encodes CASAAGERRLLIF.

This clonotype appeared many times. This chain connects TRBV19 to TRBJ2-7, with TRBD2 matching 8 bases. Per the germline V gene, CDR1 is LNHDA and CDR2 is SQIVND (reference sequence). Trimming at V came to 6 bases and at J to 2 bases, leaving 3 bases not matched to a gene. This CDR3 is built from 13 residues. The CDR3 DNA reads TGTGCCAGTAGCGAGACTAGCGCCTACGAGCAGTACTTC. Protein sequence: CASSETSAYEQYF.

This clonotype was seen a handful of times. This chain connects TRBV19 to TRBJ1-1; 9 nucleotides line up with TRBD1. CDR1 is LNHDA, CDR2 SQIVND, per germline (reference sequence). V lost 5 bases, J lost 2 bases, and 3 bases stayed unmatched. The CDR3 extends over 14 amino acids. The CDR3 reads CASSATGGNTEAFF. For the CDR3, the DNA is TGTGCCAGTAGTGCGACAGGGGGAAACACTGAAGCTTTCTTT.

This clonotype was recorded many times. This chain uses TRBV11-3 with TRBJ2-7, with D maybe TRBD1 (6 bases). Trimming took 3 bases from V and 7 from J, leaving 16 bases between them. The germline V gene encodes CDR1 SGHNT and CDR2 YENEEA. This CDR3 region has 14 residues. The CDR3 here is CASSLRGSSGEQYF. The DNA of the CDR3 is TGTGCCAGCAGCTTGAGGGGGTCCTCGGGTGAGCAGTACTTC.

This clonotype was counted many times. The chain joins TRBV5-1 to TRBJ2-5; the D gene could be TRBD1 or TRBD2 (5 bases each). The germline V gene has CDR1 SGHRS and CDR2 YFSETQ. CDR3 size: 13 residues. Trimming left V 3 bases short and J 7 bases short, with 13 bases between. In DNA, the CDR3 is TGCGCCAGCAGCTCGACAGTGAGCGGGACCCAGTACTTC. It translates to CASSSTVSGTQYF.

This clonotype was detected ten times or more. The V gene is TRBV6-1, the J gene TRBJ1-2; TRBD1 agrees at 7 bases. Per germline, CDR1 MNHNS and CDR2 SASEGT. The CDR3 is made up of 15 amino acids. After removal of 3 bases from V and 1 base from J, the junction contained 5 bases not matched to a gene. The CDR3 protein is CASSDPGTVNYGYTF. The CDR3 nucleotides are TGTGCCAGCAGTGACCCCGGGACAGTTAACTATGGCTACACCTTC.